Below, 26 T cell receptor beta chains from the same sample are listed, as sequenced in a study of T cell responses to AZD1222 COVID-19 vaccine. Repertoires were generated with immunoSEQ multiplex PCR, while TCRdb's copy carries only in-frame clones and drops some. This sample has about 140,000 clones; around nine tenths occur once, and the top ten carry about 3%. Sequencing used peripheral blood, obtained 28 days after the second AZD1222 dose. Receptors were obtained from an adult who received the AZD1222 COVID-19 vaccine.

The rearrangement uses TRBV28 and TRBJ1-2; D perhaps matches TRBD1 (5 bases). Trimming took off 4 bases at V and 4 bases at J, with 16 bases between the two ends. CDR3 length equals 15 residues. CDR1 is MDHEN, CDR2 SYDVKM, per germline. CDR3 loop: CASSSPRRGTYGYTF. The DNA of the CDR3 is TGTGCCAGCAGTTCACCGCGGCGGGGGACCTATGGCTACACCTTC.

CDR3 DNA sequence: TGCGCCAGCAGCGCTAGCACCTATGGCTACACCTTC. Its protein is CASSASTYGYTF. The V and J genes are TRBV4-1 and TRBJ1-2, with no clear D. The CDR3 is made up of 12 amino acids. V lost 5 bases, J lost 4 bases, and 8 bases lay in between. Germline values: CDR1 MGHRA, CDR2 YSYEKL.

This clone was counted only a few times. V usage is TRBV28 and J usage is TRBJ1-2; weak D call: TRBD1 (5 bases). There are 12 residues in the CDR3. Trimming removed 5 bases at V and 6 bases at J, with 10 bases between. The V gene's germline CDR1 is MDHEN and CDR2 SYDVKM. CDR3 DNA: TGTGCCAGCAGTCCCCCGGGGCATGGCTACACCTTC. This translates into CASSPPGHGYTF.

The CDR3 bases are TGTGCCAGCAGTGACAAGGTTGGGGGTCAGCCCCAGCATTTT. This encodes CASSDKVGGQPQHF. J is TRBJ1-5 and V is TRBV6-4; possible D gene TRBD1, 5 bases. CDR1 and CDR2 from the germline V gene are MRHNA and SNTAGT. CDR3 length: 14 residues. Trimming took off 2 bases at V and 6 bases at J, with 11 bases between the two ends.

The J gene is TRBJ1-5, the V gene TRBV19; weak D call: TRBD1 (6 bases). Trimming left V 3 bases short and J 8 bases short, with 20 bases between. This CDR3 has 16 amino acids. Germline CDR1 and CDR2: LNHDA and SQIVND (reference sequence). The CDR3 sequence: CASSMSHQGPQEPQHF. The CDR3 DNA follows: TGTGCCAGTAGTATGTCGCACCAGGGGCCTCAGGAGCCCCAGCATTTT.

This CDR3 is CASSEWLAGGTSYNEQFF. Written as DNA, the CDR3 is TGTGCCAGCAGTGAGTGGCTAGCGGGGGGAACCTCCTACAATGAGCAGTTCTTC. V usage is TRBV2 and J usage is TRBJ2-1; TRBD2 matches 11 bases. V was clipped by 3 bases and J by 0 bases; unmatched bases: 7. This CDR3 is 18 amino acids long. From germline, CDR1 is SNHLY and CDR2 FYNNEI.

The chain carries TRBV6-5 and TRBJ2-1; weak D call: TRBD2 (6 bases). Looked up from germline, CDR1 is MNHEY and CDR2 is SVGAGI. The V and J ends lost 6 bases and 1 base respectively, with 13 bases between them. The CDR3 consists of 15 residues. CDR3 protein: CASSLREESYNEQFF. The DNA of the CDR3 is TGTGCCAGCAGCCTCAGGGAGGAGTCCTACAATGAGCAGTTCTTC.

A few counts support this clone. The chain is built from TRBV6-1 and TRBJ1-6; TRBD1 agrees at 8 bases. The V gene end was trimmed by 3 bases and the J gene end by 0 bases; junction bases not matched to a gene: 4. CDR1 is MNHNS and CDR2 is SASEGT in the germline V gene. CDR3 length: 17 residues. CDR3 in amino acids: CASSDRQGSSYNSPLHF. As DNA, the CDR3 is TGTGCCAGCAGTGATAGACAGGGGAGCTCCTATAATTCACCCCTCCACTTT.

The chain recombines TRBV12-3 or TRBV12-4 with TRBJ1-4; 7 positions match TRBD1. The CDR3 is 13 amino acids. V lost 10 bases and J lost 8; bases outside the gene matches: 10. In DNA, the CDR3 is TGTGCCACCCGGGACAGCTCTTTCGAAAAACTGTTTTTT. Its protein product is CATRDSSFEKLFF.

The J gene is TRBJ2-5, the V gene TRBV19, with 8 bases that match TRBD2. The trim removed 8 bases at V and 2 bases at J, leaving 10 bases unmatched. CDR3 length: 15 amino acids. Germline V gene data show CDR1 as LNHDA and CDR2 as SQIVND (reference sequence). The CDR3 loop is CASRTSGGEQETQYF. DNA of the CDR3: TGTGCCAGTCGTACCAGCGGGGGAGAACAAGAGACCCAGTACTTC. Variable domain in full (rest from reference TRBV19 and TRBJ2-5): DGGITQSPKYLFRKEGQNVTLSCEQNLNHDAMYWYRQDPGQGLRLIYYSQIVNDFQKGDIAEGYSVSREKKESFPLTVTSAQKNPTAFYLCASRTSGGEQETQYFGPGTRLLVL.

The rearrangement joins TRBV24-1 to TRBJ2-7, with 9 nucleotides matching TRBD1. The ends lost 4 bases at V and 4 bases at J; junction bases unmatched: 4. There are 14 residues in the CDR3. Germline V gene data show CDR1 as KGHDR and CDR2 as SFDVKD. CDR3 in DNA: TGTGCCACCAGTGACCCCGGACAGGGGTACGAGCAGTACTTC. This codes for CATSDPGQGYEQYF.

This sequence joins TRBV4-3 and TRBJ2-1; D remains ambiguous. The germline V gene has CDR1 LGHNA and CDR2 YSLEER. Trimming removed 1 base at V and 10 bases at J, with 5 bases between. The CDR3 has 11 amino acids. CDR3 nucleotide sequence: TGCGCCAGCAGCCAAGCGGAGGAGCAGTTCTTC. Residues: CASSQAEEQFF.

V is TRBV2 and J is TRBJ1-1; D perhaps matches TRBD1 (6 bases). Germline assignment: CDR1 SNHLY and CDR2 FYNNEI. The CDR3 has 15 residues. V was clipped by 9 bases and J by 1 base, with 18 bases between them. CDR3 sequence: CASGGVGARNTEAFF. CDR3 sequence (DNA): TGTGCCAGTGGAGGCGTGGGGGCACGGAACACTGAAGCTTTCTTT.

The chain carries TRBV11-2 and TRBJ2-1; possibly TRBD1 or TRBD2 for D (5 bases each). V gave up 5 bases and J gave up 6 bases, with 11 bases separating them. The CDR3 is 13 residues long. CDR1 is SGHAT, CDR2 FQNNGV, per germline. CDR3 loop: CASSGPGGNEQFF. The CDR3 DNA is TGTGCCAGCAGCGGCCCTGGGGGCAATGAGCAGTTCTTC.

The chain employs TRBV30 and TRBJ2-7, with D perhaps assigned TRBD1 or TRBD2 (5 bases each). V lost 8 bases, J lost 4 bases, and 15 bases lay in between. CDR3 length: 12 residues. Per the germline V gene, CDR1 is GTSNPN and CDR2 is SVGIG (reference sequence). The CDR3 sequence is CALRDQRYEQYF. CDR3 bases: TGTGCCCTCCGGGACCAGCGGTACGAGCAGTACTTC.

The rearrangement uses TRBV5-1 and TRBJ2-3; D remains unclear. Trimming pared 0 bases from V and 2 bases from J, leaving 7 bases between. The V gene's germline CDR1 is SGHRS and CDR2 YFSETQ. This CDR3 spans 14 amino acids. In DNA, the CDR3 is TGCGCCAGCAGCTTGGGCGGTCCCACAGATACGCAGTATTTT. Translated: CASSLGGPTDTQYF.

This clone showed up just once. The chain couples TRBV6-6 to TRBJ2-3; the match to TRBD1 covers 8 bases. The CDR3 loop spans 14 amino acids. Per germline, CDR1 MNHNY and CDR2 SVGAGI (reference sequence). Trimming at V came to 8 bases and at J to 2 bases, leaving 6 bases not matched to a gene. CDR3 in amino acids: CASDRGAYTDTQYF. The CDR3 bases are TGTGCCAGCGACAGGGGCGCTTACACAGATACGCAGTATTTT.

This rearrangement joins TRBV7-9 to TRBJ1-5; possible D gene TRBD1, 6 bases. Per germline, CDR1 SEHNR and CDR2 FQNEAQ (reference sequence). The germline V and J ends were trimmed by 7 bases and 7 bases, with 14 bases remaining between them. The CDR3 sequence is 13 residues long. CDR3 nucleotide sequence: TGTGCCAGCACCCCTGAGGGGGGCCAGCCCCAGCATTTT. Its protein product is CASTPEGGQPQHF.

DNA of the CDR3: TGCAGCGTCGACCCCCATGGACGGGTGGGAGAGACCCAGTACTTC. This encodes CSVDPHGRVGETQYF. The chain employs TRBV29-1 and TRBJ2-5; no clear D. V lost 6 bases and J 4 bases, leaving 21 bases between the germline ends. The length of the CDR3 is 15 residues. Germline CDR1 SQVTM, CDR2 ANQGSEA.

This clone has only one observation. This chain links TRBV11-2 with TRBJ2-3; D possibly corresponds to TRBD1 (5 bases). This CDR3 contains 17 residues. Trimming removed 0 bases from V and 0 bases from J, with 13 bases in between. The V gene's germline CDR1 is SGHAT and CDR2 FQNNGV. In nucleotides, the CDR3 is TGTGCCAGCAGCTTAGATTGGGCAGGGCCTAGCACAGATACGCAGTATTTT. The encoded protein is CASSLDWAGPSTDTQYF.

The chain combines TRBV28 with TRBJ2-1; no firm D call. This CDR3 comprises 13 residues. Deletions cut 9 bases from V and 2 bases from J, with 11 bases between. Germline CDR1 is MDHEN and CDR2 is SYDVKM. Written as DNA, the CDR3 is TGTGCCAGTGACCGTAATACCTACAATGAGCAGTTCTTC. Translated: CASDRNTYNEQFF.

Points on this clone: This may be a read error: a much more frequent sequence differs by one nucleotide. The same CDR3 also results from other DNA sequences found in this sample. V usage is TRBV27 and J usage is TRBJ2-7, with a possible D match to TRBD1 (6 bases). CDR1 is MNHEY, CDR2 SMNVEV, per germline (reference sequence). CDR3 length: 13 amino acids. Trimming took 6 bases from V and 3 from J, leaving 12 bases between them. Written as DNA, the CDR3 is TGTGCCAGCAGCACAGGACAGTTCTACGAGCAGTACTTC. Protein sequence: CASSTGQFYEQYF.

In DNA, the CDR3 is TGTGCCAGCGGGGTCCCGGGGGGCCGATACGAGCAGTACTTC. As protein: CASGVPGGRYEQYF. V and J are TRBV28 and TRBJ2-7; tentative D call: TRBD2 (7 bases). Germline loops: CDR1 MDHEN, CDR2 SYDVKM. The CDR3 is made up of 14 amino acids. With 8 bases removed from V and 4 bases from J, the gap between germline ends came to 18 bases.

The rearrangement joins TRBV19 to TRBJ2-2; D unclear. With 3 bases removed from V and 5 bases from J, the gap between germline ends came to 7 bases. CDR1 and CDR2 (germline): LNHDA, SQIVND (reference sequence). This CDR3 comprises 13 residues. The CDR3 coding sequence is TGTGCCAGTAGTATCGTCCAGACCGGGGAGCTGTTTTTT. Its protein product is CASSIVQTGELFF.

This chain connects TRBV2 to TRBJ2-2; 10 nucleotides match TRBD1. V lost 5 bases, J lost 7 bases, and 7 bases stayed unmatched. The CDR3 loop spans 15 amino acids. CDR1 is SNHLY, CDR2 FYNNEI, per germline. CDR3 loop: CASSSGTGDVGELFF. In nucleotides, the CDR3 is TGTGCCAGCAGTAGCGGGACAGGGGACGTCGGGGAGCTGTTTTTT.

V gene TRBV9 combines with J gene TRBJ1-1; D ambiguous. CDR1 SGDLS and CDR2 YYNGEE come from the germline V gene. V was clipped by 0 bases and J by 0 bases, with 9 bases between them. The CDR3 extends over 15 amino acids. The chain's CDR3 is CASSVDGSLNTEAFF. For the CDR3, the DNA is TGTGCCAGCAGCGTAGATGGCAGCCTGAACACTGAAGCTTTCTTT.